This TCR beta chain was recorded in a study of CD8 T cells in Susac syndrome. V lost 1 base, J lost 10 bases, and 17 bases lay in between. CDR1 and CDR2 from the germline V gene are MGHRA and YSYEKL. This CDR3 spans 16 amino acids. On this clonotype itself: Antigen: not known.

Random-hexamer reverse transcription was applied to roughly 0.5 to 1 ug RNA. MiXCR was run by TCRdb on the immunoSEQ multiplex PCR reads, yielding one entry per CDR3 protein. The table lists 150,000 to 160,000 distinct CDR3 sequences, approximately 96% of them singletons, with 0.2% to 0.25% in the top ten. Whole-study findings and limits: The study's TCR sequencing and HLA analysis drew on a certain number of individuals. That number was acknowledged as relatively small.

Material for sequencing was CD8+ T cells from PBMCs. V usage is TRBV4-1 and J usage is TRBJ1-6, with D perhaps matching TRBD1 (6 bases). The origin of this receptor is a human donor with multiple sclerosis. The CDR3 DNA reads TGCGCCAGCAGCCAAGTAGGGGGGCGCGGAGGGTCACCCCTCCACTTT. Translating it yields CASSQVGGRGGSPLHF.